The 13 T cell receptor beta chains listed next were all sequenced from one sample in a study of blood T cell repertoires in COVID-19. The assay was immunoSEQ multiplex PCR, and TCRdb's table has in-frame clones only and misses some. In the table there are 150,000 to 200,000 clones, 85% to 90% of which are singletons. The sequencing input was peripheral blood. These receptors all stem from a woman in her twenties or thirties with active or convalescent COVID-19.

The gene calls are TRBV2 and TRBJ2-2; 8 bases are a match to TRBD1. The germline V gene encodes CDR1 SNHLY and CDR2 FYNNEI. The CDR3 has 12 amino acids. With 7 bases clipped from V and 8 bases from J, the junction kept 3 bases outside the gene matches. In DNA form, the CDR3 reads TGTGCCAGCAAGACAGGGGAAGGGGAGCTGTTTTTT. Protein sequence: CASKTGEGELFF.

V gene TRBV6-1 combines with J gene TRBJ1-5, with D possibly TRBD1 on 5 matching bases. V was trimmed by 2 bases and J by 0 bases, leaving 23 bases between them. The CDR3 extends over 20 amino acids. Germline loops: CDR1 MNHNS, CDR2 SASEGT. CDR3 region: CASSETPPGLGVYSNQPQHF. The CDR3 DNA is TGTGCCAGCAGTGAAACCCCCCCGGGACTGGGGGTTTATAGCAATCAGCCCCAGCATTTT.

The chain combines TRBV19 with TRBJ1-1; possibly TRBD1 for D (5 bases). Germline CDR1 is LNHDA and CDR2 is SQIVND (reference sequence). The CDR3 runs to 14 residues. Trimming removed 5 bases at V and 0 bases at J, with 10 bases between. The CDR3 reads CASSSDTLNTEAFF. CDR3 nucleotides: TGTGCCAGTAGTTCGGACACCTTGAACACTGAAGCTTTCTTT. Using reference TRBV19 and TRBJ1-1 for the parts outside the CDR3, the full variable domain is DGGITQSPKYLFRKEGQNVTLSCEQNLNHDAMYWYRQDPGQGLRLIYYSQIVNDFQKGDIAEGYSVSREKKESFPLTVTSAQKNPTAFYLCASSSDTLNTEAFFGQGTRLTVV.

This rearrangement joins TRBV10-3 to TRBJ1-1; D call uncertain. This CDR3 spans 16 amino acids. V was clipped by 0 bases and J by 1 base, with 12 bases between them. Per the germline V gene, CDR1 is ENHRY and CDR2 is SYGVKD. The CDR3 nucleotides read TGTGCCATCAGTGAGTCGATCTCCCAGGAGAACACTGAAGCTTTCTTT. The encoded protein is CAISESISQENTEAFF.

This sequence joins TRBV11-2 and TRBJ1-1, with D perhaps matching TRBD1 (6 bases). Germline lookup yields CDR1 SGHAT and CDR2 FQNNGV. The length of the CDR3 is 15 residues. V dropped 1 base and J dropped 5 bases, with 14 bases sitting between them. The CDR3 protein is CASSLVSRGRTEAFF. CDR3 nucleotides: TGTGCCAGCAGCTTAGTAAGCAGGGGTAGGACTGAAGCTTTCTTT.

The gene calls are TRBV6-5 and TRBJ1-6; 11 bases are a match to TRBD1. The V segment lost 2 bases and the J segment 9 bases; nucleotides outside the gene matches: 3. CDR1 MNHEY and CDR2 SVGAGI come from the germline V gene. This CDR3 has 15 amino acids. The DNA of the CDR3 is TGTGCCAGCAGTTACGCCGGGACAGGGGGTTCACCCCTCCACTTT. The encoded protein is CASSYAGTGGSPLHF.

The chain employs TRBV11-2 and TRBJ1-3; D may be TRBD1 (5 bases). Per germline, CDR1 SGHAT and CDR2 FQNNGV. The CDR3 runs to 16 residues. V lost 1 base and J lost 4, with 14 bases in between. CDR3 sequence reads: CASSLVPQGGGNTIYF. In DNA form, the CDR3 reads TGTGCCAGCAGCTTAGTTCCGCAGGGAGGGGGAAACACCATATATTTT. Full variable domain (outside the CDR3, taken from reference TRBV11-2 and TRBJ1-3): EAGVAQSPRYKIIEKRQSVAFWCNPISGHATLYWYQQILGQGPKLLIQFQNNGVVDDSQLPKDRFSAERLKGVDSTLKIQPAKLEDSAVYLCASSLVPQGGGNTIYFGEGSWLTVV.

This chain joins TRBV2 and TRBJ1-5, with TRBD1 identical over 7 bases. Looked up from germline, CDR1 is SNHLY and CDR2 is FYNNEI. J was trimmed by 4 bases and V by 8 bases; bases with no gene match: 11. The CDR3 is made up of 15 amino acids. The DNA of the CDR3 is TGTGCCAGCCAAGCCGACAGGGTTCAGAATCAGCCCCAGCATTTT. This encodes CASQADRVQNQPQHF.

This rearrangement joins TRBV19 to TRBJ1-5, with unresolved D. Trimming removed 6 bases at V and 9 bases at J, with 15 bases between. CDR1 and CDR2 from the germline V gene are LNHDA and SQIVND (reference sequence). CDR3 length: 13 residues. In nucleotides, the CDR3 is TGTGCCAGTAGCCATGAGCTGAGTACGCCCCAGCATTTT. It codes for CASSHELSTPQHF.

The CDR3: CASSPVSGSYNEQFF. As DNA, the CDR3 is TGTGCCAGCTCACCAGTAAGCGGCTCCTACAATGAGCAGTTCTTC. The chain combines TRBV18 with TRBJ2-1; D possibly corresponds to TRBD2 (5 bases). This CDR3 has 15 residues. Germline CDR1 reads KGHSH; CDR2 reads LQKENI. V dropped 2 bases and J dropped 0 bases, with 8 bases sitting between them.

This clone was detected only once. V gene TRBV11-2 combines with J gene TRBJ1-6, with no clear D. Germline CDR1 SGHAT, CDR2 FQNNGV. Between the trimmed V and J ends, which lost 1 base and 8 bases, there was a span of 9 bases. The CDR3 has 14 amino acids. The CDR3 bases are TGTGCCAGCAGCTTAGGGTCAGGCGATTCACCCCTCCACTTT. Its protein is CASSLGSGDSPLHF.

The chain links TRBV4-1 to TRBJ1-1, with 8 bases lining up with TRBD1. This CDR3 has 15 residues. Trimming removed 2 bases from V and 6 bases from J; junction bases left unmatched: 8. Germline CDR1 MGHRA, CDR2 YSYEKL. CDR3 sequence: CASSQTDRVGAEAFF. The CDR3 coding sequence is TGCGCCAGCAGCCAAACGGACAGGGTAGGCGCTGAAGCTTTCTTT.

This clone was picked up a small number of times. The chain combines TRBV6-6 with TRBJ2-1, with D perhaps TRBD1 (5 bases). This CDR3 region has 16 residues. The germline V and J ends were trimmed by 7 bases and 0 bases, with 16 bases remaining between them. Germline V gene sequence: CDR1 MNHNY, CDR2 SVGAGI (reference sequence). Here the CDR3 reads CASTYRIRSSYNEQFF. The CDR3 coding sequence is TGTGCCAGCACCTACAGGATCAGGAGCTCCTACAATGAGCAGTTCTTC.